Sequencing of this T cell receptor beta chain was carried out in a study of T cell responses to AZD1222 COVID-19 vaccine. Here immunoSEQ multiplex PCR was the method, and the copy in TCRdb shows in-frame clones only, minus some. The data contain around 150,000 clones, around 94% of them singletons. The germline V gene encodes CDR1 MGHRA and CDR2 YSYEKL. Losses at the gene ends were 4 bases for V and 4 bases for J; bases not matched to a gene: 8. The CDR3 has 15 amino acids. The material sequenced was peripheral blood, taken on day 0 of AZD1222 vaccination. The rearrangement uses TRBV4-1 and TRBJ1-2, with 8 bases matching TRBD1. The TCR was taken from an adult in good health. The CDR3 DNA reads TGCGCCAGCAGCCTGATAGCCGGACAGGGCTATGGCTACACCTTC. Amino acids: CASSLIAGQGYGYTF.